This T cell receptor beta chain came from a study of blood T cell repertoires in COVID-19. Study information: From the United States, Italy and Spain came samples of acute and convalescent COVID-19. Nucleic acid was either cDNA or gDNA, and it came from T cells, B-cell-depleted T cells, or PBMCs.

This CDR3 contains 14 residues. The V and J ends lost 5 bases and 0 bases respectively, with 7 bases between them. The germline CDR1 and CDR2 sequences are KGHSH and LQKENI. Seattle's enrolled individuals joined amid active infection and were then monitored longitudinally. How the authors handled the data: Counts of nucleated cells, estimated from reference gene primer amplification, were obtained. The data were produced by immunoSEQ multiplex PCR, yet TCRdb's version contains in-frame clones alone and is incomplete. V, J and clone size are those of that table, while D and trimming were read from the DNA. Of about 200,000 clones in the sample, 85% were seen once.

V usage is TRBV18 and J usage is TRBJ1-4; possible D gene TRBD1, 5 bases. Sequencing was carried out using peripheral blood. The TCR originated in a man in his sixties with COVID-19, enrolled during active disease. The DNA for the CDR3 is TGTGCCAGCTCAACCAGGGCAACTAATGAAAAACTGTTTTTT. The encoded protein is CASSTRATNEKLFF.